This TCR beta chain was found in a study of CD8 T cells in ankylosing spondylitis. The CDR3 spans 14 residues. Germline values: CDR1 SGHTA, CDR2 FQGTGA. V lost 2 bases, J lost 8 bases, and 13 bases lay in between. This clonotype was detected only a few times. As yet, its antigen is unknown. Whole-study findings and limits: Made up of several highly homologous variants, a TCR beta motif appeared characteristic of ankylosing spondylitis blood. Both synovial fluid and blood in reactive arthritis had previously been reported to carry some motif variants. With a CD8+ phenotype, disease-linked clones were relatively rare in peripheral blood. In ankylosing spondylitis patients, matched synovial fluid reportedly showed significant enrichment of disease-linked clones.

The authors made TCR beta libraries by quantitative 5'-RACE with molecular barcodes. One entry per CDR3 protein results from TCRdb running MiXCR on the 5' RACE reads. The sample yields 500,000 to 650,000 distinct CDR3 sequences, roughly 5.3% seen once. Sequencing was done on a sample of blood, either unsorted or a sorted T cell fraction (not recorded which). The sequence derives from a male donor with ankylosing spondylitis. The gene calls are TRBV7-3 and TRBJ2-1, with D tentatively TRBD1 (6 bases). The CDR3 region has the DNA TGTGCCAGCAGCTTACCGGACAGTTCCCATGAGCAGTTCTTC. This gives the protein CASSLPDSSHEQFF.